This passage covers 21 T cell receptor beta chains from one sample sequenced in a study of blood T cell repertoires in COVID-19. Sequencing used immunoSEQ multiplex PCR; TCRdb keeps in-frame clones, though not all of them. The sample lists hundreds of thousands of clones, approximately 90% occurring once. Sequenced input: PBMCs or T cells enriched from blood (not recorded which). The source is a man aged 40-49 years who had recovered from COVID-19.

This clone was recorded only once. The genes are TRBV30 and TRBJ2-3, with 11 bases aligning to TRBD2. The CDR3 consists of 14 residues. The germline CDR1 and CDR2 sequences are GTSNPN and SVGIG (reference sequence). V lost 3 bases and J lost 5; bases outside the gene matches: 4. CDR3 amino acids: CAWRTSGEVDTQYF. The CDR3 DNA reads TGTGCCTGGAGGACTAGCGGGGAGGTAGATACGCAGTATTTT.

This CDR3 reads CASSSSGPYGYTF. The CDR3 coding sequence is TGTGCCAGCAGTTCTTCAGGGCCCTATGGCTACACCTTC. The V call is TRBV28, the J call TRBJ1-2; D possibly corresponds to TRBD1 (5 bases). Trimming took off 4 bases at V and 4 bases at J, with 10 bases between the two ends. This CDR3 spans 13 amino acids. Germline V gene data show CDR1 as MDHEN and CDR2 as SYDVKM.

The rearrangement joins TRBV28 to TRBJ1-2; D perhaps matches TRBD1 (6 bases). V was clipped by 6 bases and J by 1 base, with 9 bases between them. The CDR3 extends over 13 amino acids. CDR1 and CDR2 (germline): MDHEN, SYDVKM. The CDR3 protein is CASRDSRNYGYTF. CDR3 DNA: TGTGCCAGCAGGGACAGTCGTAACTATGGCTACACCTTC.

This chain uses TRBV11-3 with TRBJ2-1, with D maybe TRBD1 (6 bases). The CDR3 has 15 amino acids. Germline V gene sequence: CDR1 SGHNT, CDR2 YENEEA. Trimming shortened V by 2 bases and J by 4 bases, and 12 bases separated the two germline ends. The CDR3 sequence: CASSLFGGQYNEQFF. CDR3 bases: TGTGCCAGCAGCTTATTCGGCGGACAGTACAATGAGCAGTTCTTC.

V usage is TRBV5-5 and J usage is TRBJ2-3, with 13 bases matching TRBD2. Germline V gene lookup returns CDR1 SGHKS and CDR2 YYEKEE (reference sequence). V lost 4 bases to trimming and J lost 0 bases; unmatched junction nucleotides: 8. The CDR3 runs 18 residues. The CDR3 protein is CASSTRTSGSGSTDTQYF. The CDR3 DNA is TGTGCCAGCAGCACCAGGACTAGCGGGAGCGGAAGCACAGATACGCAGTATTTT.

The V and J genes are TRBV5-4 and TRBJ2-1; D possibly corresponds to TRBD1 (6 bases). From germline, CDR1 is SGHNT and CDR2 YYREEE (reference sequence). Deletions cut 0 bases from V and 0 bases from J, with 19 bases between. This CDR3 has 19 residues. The CDR3 nucleotides are TGTGCCAGCAGCTTGGAGAGGGGGTTGGGCGGATACTCCTACAATGAGCAGTTCTTC. Amino acid sequence: CASSLERGLGGYSYNEQFF.

The chain links TRBV4-2 to TRBJ2-7; 7 nucleotides agree with TRBD2. The CDR3 contains 14 residues. Germline lookup yields CDR1 LGHNA and CDR2 YNFKEQ. J was trimmed by 4 bases and V by 1 base; bases with no gene match: 4. The CDR3 nucleotides read TGTGCCAGCAGCCAAGGGACTAGTTATTACGAGCAGTACTTC. Translating it yields CASSQGTSYYEQYF.

This clone showed up just a few times. The chain employs TRBV3-1 (or the pseudogene TRBV3-2) and TRBJ1-4; tentative D call: TRBD1 (5 bases). CDR1 LGHDT and CDR2 YNNKEL come from the germline V gene (reference sequence). The CDR3 runs to 15 residues. Trimming removed 0 bases from V and 8 bases from J, with 13 bases in between. CDR3 in DNA: TGTGCCAGCAGCCAAGATTGGCAGGGCGGAGAAAAACTGTTTTTT. Its translation: CASSQDWQGGEKLFF.

The chain recombines TRBV15 with TRBJ2-5; 11 nucleotides line up with TRBD1. CDR3 length equals 14 residues. Unmatched junction bases numbered 7, after V lost 8 bases and J lost 5 bases. Germline CDR1 LNHNV, CDR2 YYDKDF (reference sequence). The DNA for the CDR3 is TGTGCCACCGACCGGGACAGGGGGACGGAGACCCAGTACTTC. This sequence encodes CATDRDRGTETQYF.

The genes are TRBV5-1 and TRBJ1-2, with D possibly matching TRBD1 (5 bases). V lost 0 bases and J 2 bases, leaving 11 bases between the germline ends. The CDR3 consists of 15 residues. CDR1 SGHRS and CDR2 YFSETQ come from the germline V gene. CDR3 nucleotide sequence: TGCGCCAGCAGCTTGGAAGGCAGGGCCAACTATGGCTACACCTTC. Amino acid sequence: CASSLEGRANYGYTF. The whole variable domain, filled in from reference TRBV5-1 and TRBJ1-2, reads KAGVTQTPRYLIKTRGQQVTLSCSPISGHRSVSWYQQTPGQGLQFLFEYFSETQRNKGNFPGRFSGRQFSNSRSEMNVSTLELGDSALYLCASSLEGRANYGYTFGSGTRLTVV.

V is TRBV27 and J is TRBJ2-3, with 11 positions matching TRBD1. Trimming at V came to 6 bases and at J to 4 bases, leaving 6 bases not matched to a gene. Germline V gives CDR1 MNHEY, CDR2 SMNVEV (reference sequence). The CDR3 extends over 15 amino acids. CDR3: CASRAGTGGADTQYF. For the CDR3, the DNA is TGTGCCAGCAGGGCAGGGACAGGGGGTGCAGATACGCAGTATTTT.

J is TRBJ1-2 and V is TRBV19, with D possibly being TRBD1 (5 bases). V shed 1 base and J shed 8 bases, with 14 bases lying between them. CDR1 is LNHDA and CDR2 is SQIVND in the germline V gene (reference sequence). The CDR3 has 14 residues. The CDR3 region has the DNA TGTGCCAGTAGTATAGTAGACAGATCAAGAGGCTACACCTTC. Translating gives CASSIVDRSRGYTF.

CDR3 in DNA: TGTGCCAGCAGCCTACACAATGAGCAGTTCTTC. Residues: CASSLHNEQFF. The chain combines TRBV11-3 with TRBJ2-1; D is undetermined. V gave up 5 bases and J gave up 5 bases, with 4 bases separating them. Germline V lookup: CDR1 SGHNT, CDR2 YENEEA. The CDR3 extends over 11 amino acids.

The table lists this clone with a few counts. The chain is built from TRBV7-8 and TRBJ1-5; TRBD1 might be the D (6 bases). Germline values: CDR1 SGHVS, CDR2 FQNEAQ. This CDR3 region has 19 residues. Trimming removed 1 base at V and 0 bases at J, with 19 bases between. The CDR3, as DNA: TGTGCCAGCAGCTTAGAGTTCGGGACAACTATTGATAGCAATCAGCCCCAGCATTTT. Protein product: CASSLEFGTTIDSNQPQHF.

The V and J genes are TRBV6-6 and TRBJ2-3; a possible D gene is TRBD2 (5 bases). Trimming removed 0 bases from V and 5 bases from J, with 6 bases in between. The CDR3 loop spans 13 amino acids. The germline V gene encodes CDR1 MNHNY and CDR2 SVGAGI (reference sequence). CDR3: CASSYSREDTQYF. The CDR3 DNA sequence: TGTGCCAGCAGTTACTCTCGGGAAGATACGCAGTATTTT.

The V and J genes are TRBV30 and TRBJ1-1, with D hard to call. The germline V and J ends were trimmed by 3 bases and 2 bases, with 10 bases remaining between them. The CDR3 length is 13 residues. From germline, CDR1 is GTSNPN and CDR2 SVGIG (reference sequence). The CDR3: CAWRSQINTEAFF. The CDR3 nucleotides read TGTGCCTGGAGGTCACAAATTAACACTGAAGCTTTCTTT.

This clone showed up just once. This chain links TRBV12-5 with TRBJ2-1, with 8 positions matching TRBD1. With 4 bases clipped from V and 3 bases from J, the junction kept 11 bases outside the gene matches. CDR1 LGHNT and CDR2 FRNRAP come from the germline V gene. The CDR3 consists of 17 residues. The CDR3 spells CASGWDAGGVNYNEQFF. CDR3 in DNA: TGTGCTAGTGGTTGGGATGCAGGGGGCGTTAACTACAATGAGCAGTTCTTC.

The chain is built from TRBV29-1 and TRBJ2-7; perhaps TRBD1 as D (6 bases). Trimming shortened V by 3 bases and J by 3 bases, and 18 bases separated the two germline ends. The CDR3 totals 15 residues. CDR1 is SQVTM and CDR2 is ANQGSEA in the germline V gene. CDR3 region: CSVDVGQGKGYEQYF. The CDR3, as DNA: TGCAGCGTTGATGTGGGTCAGGGGAAGGGCTACGAGCAGTACTTC.

CDR3 nucleotides: TGTGCCAGCAGTTTCCGACAGGACTATGGCTACACCTTC. Amino acid sequence: CASSFRQDYGYTF. The V gene is TRBV12-3 or TRBV12-4, the J gene TRBJ1-2, with D possibly being TRBD1 (6 bases). CDR3 length equals 13 residues. Trimming pared 3 bases from V and 3 bases from J, leaving 8 bases between.

The chain carries TRBV15 and TRBJ1-5; 10 bases line up with TRBD1. Germline CDR1 reads LNHNV; CDR2 reads YYDKDF (reference sequence). V shed 1 base and J 7 bases; nucleotides not matched to a gene: 10. This CDR3 spans 17 amino acids. The CDR3 DNA reads as TGTGCCACCAGCAGAGTTCCGGGACAGGGGTTCGGGCAGCCCCAGCATTTT. This codes for CATSRVPGQGFGQPQHF. The full variable domain, its missing parts supplied by reference TRBV15 and TRBJ1-5, is DAMVIQNPRYQVTQFGKPVTLSCSQTLNHNVMYWYQQKSSQAPKLLFHYYDKDFNNEADTPDNFQSRRPNTSFCFLDIRSPGLGDTAMYLCATSRVPGQGFGQPQHFGDGTRLSIL.

Regarding this clone: Different DNA sequences within this sample yield the same CDR3. The V call is TRBV19, the J call TRBJ2-7; 8 bases fit TRBD1. CDR1 and CDR2 from the germline V gene are LNHDA and SQIVND (reference sequence). Trimming took 5 bases from V and 3 from J; bases not matched to a gene: 6. The CDR3 has 14 amino acids. The CDR3 region has the DNA TGTGCCAGTAGTCCCGACAGGGGAGGCTACGAGCAGTACTTC. Translation gives CASSPDRGGYEQYF.